The clone carrying this TCR beta chain was seen only a few times. Its antigen is undetermined. The CDR3 runs to 14 residues. V gave up 7 bases and J gave up 2 bases; unmatched junction bases: 9. Germline V gene data show CDR1 as SQVTM and CDR2 as ANQGSEA. This sample is drawn from a study of blood T cells in healthy people across ages. Study findings and constraints: It was held that the diversity estimates obtained from one million T cells were underestimates.

Alongside a J-beta primer mix, a sample-barcoded 5' primer served in a second PCR lasting about 6 to 12 cycles. MiXCR was run by TCRdb on the 5' RACE reads, yielding one entry per CDR3 protein. This table has about 780,000 distinct CDR3 sequences, around 25% appearing once. Researchers isolated at least 7 million PBMCs per sample. The sample was also linked to a second study, of T cells of mothers and their children. That investigation notes: Over 8 million reads per mother and 2.5 million to 3.5 million per child were obtained. Overlap ran slightly, non-significantly higher for related than unrelated mother-child pairs.

Sequencing was carried out using blood. This sequence joins TRBV29-1 and TRBJ2-5, with TRBD1 identical over 8 bases. The TCR comes from a boy under 18 in good health. The CDR3 loop reads CSAKDGTGQETQYF. The CDR3 region has the DNA TGCAGCGCCAAGGACGGGACAGGACAAGAGACCCAGTACTTC.